This T cell receptor (beta chain) was identified in a study of OX40 agonist ivuxolimab in advanced cancers. In the study overall: Of the patients, three showed partial responses, one with hepatocellular carcinoma and two with cutaneous melanoma.

Assay: immunoSEQ multiplex PCR; the TCRdb copy retains only in-frame clones and omits some. The table records about 130,000 clones, less than 95% of them present only once. This CDR3 is 17 amino acids long. The V end was cut by 1 base, the J end by 1 base, with 16 bases between. Germline CDR1 and CDR2: MNHNS and SASEGT. The chain combines TRBV6-1 with TRBJ1-2; D ambiguous. The specimen was CD4+ or CD8+ T cells sorted from blood, collected in a trial of the OX40 agonist ivuxolimab. The clonotype was recovered from an adult with an advanced solid tumor such as melanoma, head and neck, liver or kidney cancer. The DNA for the CDR3 is TGTGCCAGCAGTGAAGAAATAGGCCGAGGGCATAACTATGGCTACACCTTC. Translation: CASSEEIGRGHNYGYTF.